This is a list of T cell receptor beta chains from one sample in a study of T cell repertoires in cytomegalovirus infection. Antigen specificity for these receptors is unknown. TCRdb fed the reads into MiXCR, producing one record per CDR3 protein. The table lists under 150,000 distinct CDR3 sequences, over 30% of them singletons. Sequenced material: CD8+ T cells from cultured PBMCs, taken from culture after CMV antigen stimulation. The receptors were sampled from a human donor in good health (CMV status not recorded). Some clones in this sample may be carry-over from other donors' samples. The CDR3 runs from the conserved cysteine through the conserved F or W. D genes are given only for firm matches. Only part of the rows carry a size: once, few, many, or a class if the clone is expanded.

J	size	D	V	DNA	CDR3
TRBJ2-5	NA	NA	TRBV6-1	TGTGCCAGCAGTGGATGGACAGAACTCCAAGAGACCCAGTACTTC	CASSGWTELQETQYF
TRBJ1-5	NA	NA	TRBV4-2	TGTGCCAGCAGCCAAGATCGGAGGTCAAATCAGCCCCAGCATTTT	CASSQDRRSNQPQHF
TRBJ2-7	once	NA	TRBV2	TGTGCCAGCAGCGACTATATTAACGAGCAGTACTTC	CASSDYINEQYF
TRBJ2-7	NA	TRBD1	TRBV18	TGTGCCAGCTCACCATTCTCGGACAGGGTCTACGAGCAGTACTTC	CASSPFSDRVYEQYF
TRBJ2-7	medium-sized	NA	TRBV5-4	TGTGCCAGCAGCTACGGGGCAGGGTCCCACGAGCAGTACTTC	CASSYGAGSHEQYF
TRBJ2-7	few	TRBD1	TRBV6-2/TRBV6-3	TGTGCCAGCAGTTGGGACAGAACCTACGAGCAGTACTTC	CASSWDRTYEQYF
TRBJ1-2	few	NA	TRBV7-9	TGTGCCAGCAGCTTATCCCCATGGGAAAACTATGGCTACACCTTC	CASSLSPWENYGYTF
TRBJ2-1	NA	TRBD2	TRBV5-6	TGTGCCAGCAGCACTCATTTCACGGGGGGGGCTAAAGGTGAGCAGTTCTTC	CASSTHFTGGAKGEQFF
TRBJ2-1	NA	NA	TRBV14	TGTGCCAGCAGCCAATATGGGGGCTACAATGAGCAGTTCTTC	CASSQYGGYNEQFF
TRBJ2-7	NA	NA	TRBV7-9	TGTGCCAGCAGCTTTATTGCTTCCCCGGGCGAGCAGTACTTC	CASSFIASPGEQYF
TRBJ2-7	NA	NA	TRBV4-1	TGCGCCAGCAGCCCTGTACTGAGCGACTACGAGCAGTACTTC	CASSPVLSDYEQYF